A selection of T cell receptor beta chains follows, all from one sample in a study of CD8+ T cells in alopecia areata. Measured with immunoSEQ multiplex PCR; TCRdb has only the in-frame clones, and not every one. This repertoire shows 200,000 to 250,000 clones, under 40% found once; its top ten account for around 0.48%. The sequencing here drew on CD4+ T cells sorted from blood, taken around week 30, from a patient treated with tofacitinib. These receptors originate from a human donor with alopecia areata. Each CDR3 is given with its conserved first and last residue. Each record gives: V gene, J gene, clone size, D gene, CDR3 DNA, CDR3 protein. A D gene is named only where the DNA matches it firmly. Where a row states a size, it is once, few, many or the class of an expanded clone; other rows omit it.

TRBV7-9	TRBJ2-7	.	TRBD1	TGTGCCAGCAGCTCAGGGGGCGCGTACGAGCAGTACTTC	CASSSGGAYEQYF
TRBV30	TRBJ1-1	few	.	TGTGCCTGGAGTTGGCAGGGTCGCACTGAAGCTTTCTTT	CAWSWQGRTEAFF
TRBV25-1	TRBJ2-1	few	.	TGTGCCAGCAGTGATTTCGGTGGGCTTGGCGAGCAGTTCTTC	CASSDFGGLGEQFF
TRBV2	TRBJ2-7	few	TRBD1	TGTGCCTCGAGCTCGGGGACAGGGTCCTACGAGCAGTACTTC	CASSSGTGSYEQYF
TRBV7-8	TRBJ2-7	.	.	TGTGCCAGCAGCTTACGACTGACGAAAGCCTACGAGCAGTACTTC	CASSLRLTKAYEQYF
TRBV4-2	TRBJ2-1	.	TRBD2	TGTGCCAGCAGCCAAGACGGAACGGGAGGGTACAATGAGCAGTTCTTC	CASSQDGTGGYNEQFF
TRBV6-1	TRBJ2-5	.	.	TGTGCCACGAATAGACAGTTACAAGAGACCCAGTACTTC	CATNRQLQETQYF
TRBV6-1	TRBJ1-4	.	TRBD1	TGTGCCACACTGGGACAGCAATATGAAAAACTGTTTTTT	CATLGQQYEKLFF
TRBV27	TRBJ2-3	few	.	TGTGCCAGCAGTTTATTTGCCACCACACCGGATACGCAGTATTTT	CASSLFATTPDTQYF
TRBV5-1	TRBJ1-2	.	.	TGCGCCAGCAGCTTGGCCGGGTCCGATCTCTATGGCTACACCTTC	CASSLAGSDLYGYTF
TRBV19	TRBJ2-1	many	.	TGTGCCAGTAGCTTCGGGACCCGGTGGGGTGGCTCCTACAATGAGCAGTTCTTC	CASSFGTRWGGSYNEQFF
TRBV6-6	TRBJ2-3	.	TRBD2	TGTGCCAGCAGTCCGGGGACTAGCGACACAGATACGCAGTATTTT	CASSPGTSDTDTQYF
TRBV5-1	TRBJ1-5	.	TRBD1	TGCGCCAGCAGTGGGACAGGGGAACAGCCCCAGCATTTT	CASSGTGEQPQHF
TRBV6-5	TRBJ2-2	few	.	TGTGCCTCCAGAGGCGCCGTTGAGGGCACCGGGGAGCTGTTTTTT	CASRGAVEGTGELFF
TRBV9	TRBJ2-5	few	TRBD1	TGTGCCAGCAGCGTCGGGACAGTCCAAGAGACCCAGTACTTC	CASSVGTVQETQYF
TRBV7-2	TRBJ2-5	.	.	TGTGCCAGCAGCCACCTCGGGGAGACCCAGTACTTC	CASSHLGETQYF
TRBV30	TRBJ2-2	once	.	TGTGCCTGGCGGACGGTACTTGGGACCGGGGAGCTGTTTTTT	CAWRTVLGTGELFF
TRBV6-5	TRBJ1-4	.	.	TGTGCCAGCAGTGAACTGGGACTGTTTTTT	CASSELGLFF
TRBV6-6	TRBJ2-5	few	.	TGTGCCAGGAGGAGGGGAGAGACCCAGTACTTC	CARRRGETQYF
TRBV18	TRBJ1-1	few	TRBD1	TGTGCCAGCTCACCCGGACAGGAGAACACTGAAGCTTTCTTT	CASSPGQENTEAFF
TRBV9	TRBJ2-1	.	TRBD2	TGTGCCAGCAGCGCAAGCGTCTCGGGGGGACGCTCCTACAATGAGCAGTTCTTC	CASSASVSGGRSYNEQFF
TRBV4-2	TRBJ2-7	.	.	TGTGCCAGCAGCCACTCGAGGACTAACTCCTACGAGCAGTACTTC	CASSHSRTNSYEQYF
TRBV2	TRBJ2-3	few	TRBD2	TGTGCCAGCAGTGTAGACGGAGGACTAGCGGGAGGAGATACGCAGTATTTT	CASSVDGGLAGGDTQYF
TRBV6-5	TRBJ2-1	.	.	TGTGCCAGCAGTTACCAGTCGGGGTTCATCAATGAGCAGTTCTTC	CASSYQSGFINEQFF